This T cell receptor beta chain comes out of a study of cytomegalovirus exposure and HLA in healthy donors. Whole-study results and caveats: Subsequent analysis showed first-cohort TCR clusters tending to co-occur in 120 or so validation repertoires.

The donors were part of the validation cohort, which consisted of under 150 subjects and was separate from the first cohort of several hundred subjects. Sequencing used immunoSEQ multiplex PCR; TCRdb keeps in-frame clones, though not all of them. The repertoire holds 150,000 to 200,000 clones, with approximately 84% as singletons. The CDR3 is 15 residues long. Germline values: CDR1 SGHAT, CDR2 FQNNGV. The V gene lost 5 bases and the J gene lost 5 bases, with 18 bases spanning the gap. A note on this clone: Its antigen is not identified.

This clonotype originated in a man younger than 30 in good health and CMV-seropositive. V and J are TRBV11-2 and TRBJ2-5, with D hard to call. Material for sequencing was PBMCs. The CDR3 sequence: CASSVNPGSRETQYF. The CDR3 coding sequence is TGTGCCAGCAGCGTAAACCCCGGGTCTCGGGAGACCCAGTACTTC.